This T cell receptor (beta chain) comes out of a study of T cell repertoires in cytomegalovirus infection. This clonotype occurred many times. Its target is unknown. Germline CDR1 SGHTA, CDR2 FQGNSA. V trimming: 5 bases; J trimming: 4 bases; junction bases outside the gene matches: 9. The CDR3 length is 16 residues. Overall study findings and caveats: Pooled public TCR beta family frequency picked out CMV carriers with the relevant HLA.

Each CDR3 protein is one row after TCRdb ran MiXCR on the reads. The table has about 260,000 distinct CDR3 sequences, roughly 13% seen once. The chain recombines TRBV7-2 with TRBJ2-5; TRBD1 agrees at 11 bases. Sequencing was performed on PBMCs. The TCR originated in a human donor in good health (CMV status not recorded). Some clones in this sample may be carry-over from other donors' samples. The CDR3 region is CASSPRPGTGGETQYF. The CDR3 DNA reads as TGTGCCAGCAGCCCTAGGCCTGGGACAGGGGGAGAGACCCAGTACTTC.